Below are 4 T cell receptor beta chains sequenced from a single sample in a study of regulatory T cells in long-lasting Graves disease. Described time point: newly diagnosed GD, antithyroid drugs for less than 3 months. Extracted RNA from PBMCs served as the source of the TCR library. According to the study, TCR beta libraries were built with iRepertoire HTBI primers and CDR3-region Arm-PCR. TCRdb itself ran the multiplex PCR reads through MiXCR, one entry per CDR3 protein. The table has hundreds of thousands of distinct CDR3 sequences, 16% seen once. Another study also made use of these data, one on T cells in Graves' hyperthyroidism and ophthalmopathy.

Source: peripheral blood mononuclear cells (PBMCs), taken at new diagnosis, from a patient treated with antithyroid drugs. The source of these receptors is a young woman with Graves disease.

As for this clonotype: It is unclear where the CDR3 begins or ends on the DNA, so no DNA is shown, and the CDR3 is as TCRdb lists it. The chain is built from TRBV6-2 or TRBV6-3 and TRBJ1-5; the D call TRBD1 from the table was never checked on the DNA. Including both end residues, the CDR3 is 24 amino acids long. Germline V gene sequence: CDR1 MNHEY, CDR2 SVGEGT. CDR3 amino acids: CASSYSTSGASYEQYFGPGQPQHF.

V gene TRBV28 combines with J gene TRBJ1-1, with D perhaps matching TRBD1 (5 bases). Germline lookup yields CDR1 MDHEN and CDR2 SYDVKM. V was pared by 3 bases and J by 1 base, with 12 bases between. The CDR3 consists of 15 residues. The CDR3 protein is CASSFGGTRNTEAFF. The CDR3 DNA reads TGTGCCAGCAGTTTTGGGGGAACACGGAACACTGAAGCTTTCTTT.

This clonotype has a handful of counts. V is TRBV20-1 and J is TRBJ2-3; 12 bases map to TRBD2. Germline V lookup: CDR1 DFQATT, CDR2 SNEGSKA (reference sequence). Germline trimming cut 0 bases from V and 3 bases from J; bases unmatched to any gene: 7. The CDR3 totals 17 residues. The CDR3 region is CSARDFRTSGRTDTQYF. CDR3 in DNA: TGCAGTGCTAGAGACTTCCGCACTAGCGGGAGGACAGATACGCAGTATTTT.

This clonotype has a count of ten or more. The genes are TRBV6-2 or TRBV6-3 and TRBJ2-1; unclear D gene. The CDR3 is 14 residues long. The V end was cut by 5 bases, the J end by 2 bases, with 10 bases between. Per the germline V gene, CDR1 is MNHEY and CDR2 is SVGEGT. The CDR3 nucleotides read TGTGCCAGCAGTGGATCTTACGCCTACAATGAGCAGTTCTTC. It codes for CASSGSYAYNEQFF.